This passage covers 10 T cell receptor beta chains from one sample sequenced in a study of siplizumab effects on memory and regulatory T cells. Some clones are missing from TCRdb's copy, which holds only in-frame ones; the method was immunoSEQ multiplex PCR. The sample lists just over 50,000 clones, about 97% occurring once. Sequencing used naive CD4+ T cells sorted from blood. All receptors derive from a human donor in good health.

The chain couples TRBV7-2 to TRBJ2-6; 10 bases are shared with TRBD2. The ends lost 2 bases at V and 1 base at J; junction bases unmatched: 8. CDR1 is SGHTA and CDR2 is FQGNSA in the germline V gene. The CDR3 covers 19 residues. The CDR3 reads CASSLKPGLAKSGANVLTF. CDR3 DNA sequence: TGTGCCAGCAGCTTAAAACCGGGACTAGCGAAGTCTGGGGCCAACGTCCTGACTTTC.

V gene TRBV7-2 combines with J gene TRBJ2-5, with 7 bases identical to TRBD2. The trim removed 2 bases at V and 2 bases at J, leaving 5 bases unmatched. This CDR3 region has 15 residues. The germline V gene encodes CDR1 SGHTA and CDR2 FQGNSA. The CDR3 coding sequence is TGTGCCAGCAGCTTATCGGGACTAAGACAAGAGACCCAGTACTTC. This sequence encodes CASSLSGLRQETQYF.

This rearrangement joins TRBV28 to TRBJ2-2; 13 bases line up with TRBD2. This CDR3 is built from 17 residues. J gave up 7 bases and V 6 bases, and 11 bases lay outside the gene matches. CDR1 MDHEN and CDR2 SYDVKM come from the germline V gene. The CDR3 loop reads CASSPSLAGGPHGELFF. Written as DNA, the CDR3 is TGTGCCAGCAGCCCCTCACTAGCGGGAGGGCCTCACGGGGAGCTGTTTTTT.

V usage is TRBV7-9 and J usage is TRBJ2-3; D is perhaps TRBD2 (5 bases). The germline CDR1 and CDR2 sequences are SEHNR and FQNEAQ (reference sequence). The V end lost 4 bases, the J end lost 5 bases, and 13 bases lay between the germline ends. The CDR3 is 14 amino acids. CDR3 bases: TGTGCCAGCAGCTCCGTGAGAGGACTAGATACGCAGTATTTT. Its translation: CASSSVRGLDTQYF.

The chain couples TRBV18 to TRBJ2-2; 8 bases agree with TRBD2. The CDR3 spans 16 residues. The trim removed 0 bases at V and 1 base at J, leaving 1 base unmatched. CDR1 is KGHSH and CDR2 is LQKENI in the germline V gene. CDR3 DNA: TGTGCCAGCTCACCACCTAGCGGGGTGAACACCGGGGAGCTGTTTTTT. Protein product: CASSPPSGVNTGELFF. The whole variable domain, filled in from reference TRBV18 and TRBJ2-2, reads NAGVMQNPRHLVRRRGQEARLRCSPMKGHSHVYWYRQLPEEGLKFMVYLQKENIIDESGMPKERFSAEFPKEGPSILRIQQVVRGDSAAYFCASSPPSGVNTGELFFGEGSRLTVL.

The CDR3 region has the DNA TGCGCCAGCAGCCAACCTGGACAGGGGCAGGGCTACACCTTC. Translation: CASSQPGQGQGYTF. The gene calls are TRBV4-1 and TRBJ1-2, with 9 bases fitting TRBD1. The CDR3 totals 14 residues. Germline CDR1 is MGHRA and CDR2 is YSYEKL. V lost 2 bases, J lost 8 bases, and 6 bases stayed unmatched.

This chain links TRBV5-1 with TRBJ1-1, with TRBD1 as a possible D gene (5 bases). Deletions cut 0 bases from V and 3 bases from J, with 9 bases between. This CDR3 has 14 amino acids. CDR1 and CDR2 from the germline V gene are SGHRS and YFSETQ. The CDR3 loop reads CASSLAGDHTEAFF. CDR3 in DNA: TGCGCCAGCAGCTTGGCTGGGGACCACACTGAAGCTTTCTTT.

The chain links TRBV29-1 to TRBJ2-7; D may be TRBD2 (6 bases). CDR3 length: 10 residues. CDR1 and CDR2 from the germline V gene are SQVTM and ANQGSEA. Between the trimmed V and J ends, which lost 7 bases and 7 bases, there was a span of 11 bases. The CDR3 reads CSAGGREQYF. CDR3 nucleotide sequence: TGCAGCGCAGGAGGGCGGGAGCAGTACTTC.

V gene TRBV5-6 combines with J gene TRBJ2-7; 7 bases are a match to TRBD1. Trimming at V came to 1 base and at J to 4 bases, leaving 2 bases not matched to a gene. Germline lookup yields CDR1 SGHDT and CDR2 YYEEEE. The CDR3 loop spans 13 amino acids. CDR3 in amino acids: CASSLPRGYEQYF. CDR3 DNA sequence: TGTGCCAGCAGCTTGCCCAGGGGGTACGAGCAGTACTTC.

The chain uses TRBV6-1 and TRBJ2-1; 13 positions agree with TRBD2. CDR3 length: 14 residues. Germline V gives CDR1 MNHNS, CDR2 SASEGT. The V gene end was trimmed by 6 bases and the J gene end by 8 bases; junction bases not matched to a gene: 4. The CDR3 region is CASRLAGGVDEQFF. The CDR3 DNA sequence: TGTGCCAGCAGACTAGCGGGAGGGGTGGATGAGCAGTTCTTC.